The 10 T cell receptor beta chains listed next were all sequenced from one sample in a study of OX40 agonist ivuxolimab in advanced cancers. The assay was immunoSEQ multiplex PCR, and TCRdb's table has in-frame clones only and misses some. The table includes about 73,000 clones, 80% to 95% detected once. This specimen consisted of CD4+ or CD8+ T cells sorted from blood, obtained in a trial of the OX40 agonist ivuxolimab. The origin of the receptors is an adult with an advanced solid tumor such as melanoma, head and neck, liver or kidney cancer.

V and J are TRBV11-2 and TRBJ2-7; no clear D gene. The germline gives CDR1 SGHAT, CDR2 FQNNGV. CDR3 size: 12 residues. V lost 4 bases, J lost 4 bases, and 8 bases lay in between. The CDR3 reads CASSSNGYEQYF. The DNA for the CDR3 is TGTGCCAGCAGCTCGAACGGGTACGAGCAGTACTTC. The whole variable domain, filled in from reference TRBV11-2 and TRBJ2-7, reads EAGVAQSPRYKIIEKRQSVAFWCNPISGHATLYWYQQILGQGPKLLIQFQNNGVVDDSQLPKDRFSAERLKGVDSTLKIQPAKLEDSAVYLCASSSNGYEQYFGPGTRLTVT.

CDR3 protein: CASRGRDDFYEQYF. For the CDR3, the DNA is TGTGCCAGCAGAGGGAGGGATGATTTCTACGAGCAGTACTTC. The chain joins TRBV2 to TRBJ2-7, with 7 bases fitting TRBD2. The CDR3 extends over 14 amino acids. CDR1 and CDR2 from the germline V gene are SNHLY and FYNNEI. The V segment lost 6 bases and the J segment 3 bases; nucleotides outside the gene matches: 8.

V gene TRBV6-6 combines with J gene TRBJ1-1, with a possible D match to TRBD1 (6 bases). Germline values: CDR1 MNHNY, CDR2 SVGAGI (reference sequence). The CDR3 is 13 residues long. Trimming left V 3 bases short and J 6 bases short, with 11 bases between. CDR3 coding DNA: TGTGCCAGCAGTTATACAGGGATCCCTGAAGCTTTCTTT. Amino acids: CASSYTGIPEAFF.

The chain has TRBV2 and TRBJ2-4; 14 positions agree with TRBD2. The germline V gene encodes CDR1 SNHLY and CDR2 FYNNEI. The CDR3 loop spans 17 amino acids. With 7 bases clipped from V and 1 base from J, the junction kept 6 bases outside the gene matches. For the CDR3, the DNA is TGTGCCAGCAAGGGACTAGCGGGAGCGGGGGCCAAAAACATTCAGTACTTC. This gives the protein CASKGLAGAGAKNIQYF.

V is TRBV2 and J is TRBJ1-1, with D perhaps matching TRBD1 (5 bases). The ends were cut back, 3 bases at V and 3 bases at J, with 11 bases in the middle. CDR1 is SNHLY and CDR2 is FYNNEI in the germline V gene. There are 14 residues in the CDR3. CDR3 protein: CASSDRGTDTEAFF. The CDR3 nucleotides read TGTGCCAGCAGTGATAGAGGGACGGACACTGAAGCTTTCTTT.

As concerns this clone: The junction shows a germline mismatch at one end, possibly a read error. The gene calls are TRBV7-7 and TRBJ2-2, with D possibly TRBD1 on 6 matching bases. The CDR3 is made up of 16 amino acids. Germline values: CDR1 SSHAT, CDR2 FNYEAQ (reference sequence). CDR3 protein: CASSLSPGVNTGELFF. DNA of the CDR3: TGTGCTAGCAGCTTATCCCCAGGGGTGAACACCGGGGAGCTGTTTTTT.

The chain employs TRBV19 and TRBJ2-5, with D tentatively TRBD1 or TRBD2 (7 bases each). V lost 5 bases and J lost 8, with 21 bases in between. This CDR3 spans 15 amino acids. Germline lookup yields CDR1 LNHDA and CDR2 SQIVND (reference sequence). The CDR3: CASSGLQGTKRTQYF. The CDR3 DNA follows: TGTGCCAGTAGTGGGTTACAGGGGACTAAGAGAACCCAGTACTTC.

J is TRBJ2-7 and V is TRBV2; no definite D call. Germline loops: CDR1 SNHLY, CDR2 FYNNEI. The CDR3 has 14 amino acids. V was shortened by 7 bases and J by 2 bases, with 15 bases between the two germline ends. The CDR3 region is CASKEGGATYEQYF. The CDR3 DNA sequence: TGTGCCAGCAAGGAAGGCGGAGCAACCTACGAGCAGTACTTC.

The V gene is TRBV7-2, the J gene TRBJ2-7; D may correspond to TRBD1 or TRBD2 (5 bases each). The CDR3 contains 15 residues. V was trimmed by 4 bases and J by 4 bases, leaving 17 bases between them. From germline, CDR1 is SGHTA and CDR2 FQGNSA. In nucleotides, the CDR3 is TGTGCCAGCAGCTCCTTTGGGGGAGAAGGGTACGAGCAGTACTTC. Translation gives CASSSFGGEGYEQYF.

CDR3 sequence: CASSIAHAYQPQHF. CDR3 DNA sequence: TGTGCCAGTAGTATAGCTCACGCATATCAGCCCCAGCATTTT. The V gene is TRBV19, the J gene TRBJ1-5, with unresolved D. The V end was cut by 1 base, the J end by 5 bases, with 9 bases between. The CDR3 is 14 amino acids. Germline loops: CDR1 LNHDA, CDR2 SQIVND (reference sequence).